Sequencing of this T cell receptor (beta chain) was carried out in a study of blood T cell repertoires in COVID-19. At the level of the study: Sources were T cells, B-cell-depleted T cells, or PBMCs; the material itself was cDNA or gDNA.

This clone was detected only a few times. With 0 bases clipped from V and 3 bases from J, the junction kept 2 bases outside the gene matches. The CDR3 spans 14 residues. Germline V gene lookup returns CDR1 SGHNT and CDR2 YYREEE (reference sequence). A Seattle source enrolled patients during active infection and followed them longitudinally. The protocol was immunoSEQ multiplex PCR, while the TCRdb copy is restricted to in-frame clones and leaves out a portion. The sample lists approximately 190,000 clones; 82% were seen once. The V gene is TRBV5-4, the J gene TRBJ1-2, with 7 bases fitting TRBD1. This TCR came from a woman in her sixties or seventies with COVID-19, enrolled during active disease. What was sequenced was peripheral blood. This CDR3 is CASSLAQGDYGYTF. DNA of the CDR3: TGTGCCAGCAGCTTGGCCCAGGGGGACTATGGCTACACCTTC.